This T cell receptor (beta chain) was profiled in a study of T cell responses to AZD1222 COVID-19 vaccine. The study, taken as a whole, reports: Donors skewed white British and female; clonal diversity was possibly underestimated. The CD4 TCRs associated with vaccination extended across spike and predominated at 160-218 and 743-854.

Libraries were prepared by immunoSEQ multiplex PCR; TCRdb keeps only in-frame clonotypes and omits some of them. The sample carries 140,000 to 150,000 clones, 80% to 95% recorded once. Germline values: CDR1 MNHEY, CDR2 SVGAGI. V dropped 0 bases and J dropped 4 bases, with 12 bases sitting between them. This CDR3 is built from 15 residues. To note about this clone: What it recognizes is unknown.

The origin of this receptor is an adult who received the AZD1222 COVID-19 vaccine. V usage is TRBV6-5 and J usage is TRBJ1-1; D might be TRBD1 (6 bases). Sequences were derived from peripheral blood, sampled 28 days after the second AZD1222 dose. This CDR3 is CASSYSTGLGTEAFF. In nucleotides, the CDR3 is TGTGCCAGCAGTTACTCGACAGGCTTGGGCACTGAAGCTTTCTTT.